The rows below give T cell receptor beta chains drawn from one sample of a study of T cell repertoires in cytomegalovirus infection. TCRdb redid the calling of the reads with MiXCR, one entry per CDR3 protein. The profile shows some 180,000 distinct CDR3 sequences, roughly a sixth of them singletons. Sequencing used CD8+ T cells from PBMCs. Every receptor here comes from a human donor in good health (CMV status not recorded). Some clones in this sample may be carry-over from other donors' samples. Each CDR3 is given with its conserved first and last residue. A D gene is named only where the DNA matches it firmly. A clone size is listed for some rows: how often the clone was seen (once, few, many), or a class if it is expanded.

TRBV28	few	-	TRBJ2-7	CASSLGPLTRRGGQYF	TGTGCCAGCAGTTTAGGTCCCTTAACACGCAGGGGGGGGCAGTACTTC
TRBV20-1	few	TRBD2	TRBJ2-1	CSAIQLEGLAGSNEQFF	TGCAGTGCTATACAGCTAGAAGGACTAGCGGGGTCGAATGAGCAGTTCTTC
TRBV20-1	few	-	TRBJ2-5	CSASRPSETQYF	TGCAGTGCGTCAAGACCTTCGGAGACCCAGTACTTC
TRBV7-9	few	-	TRBJ1-1	CASSSAWSMNTEAFF	TGTGCCAGCAGCTCCGCGTGGTCCATGAACACTGAAGCTTTCTTT
TRBV5-5	few	-	TRBJ2-1	CASSLHAGYEQFF	TGTGCCAGCAGCTTGCATGCGGGGTATGAGCAGTTCTTC
TRBV7-8	-	TRBD2	TRBJ2-2	CASSLPAGGRAGELFF	TGTGCCAGCAGCTTACCAGCGGGGGGGAGGGCCGGGGAGCTGTTTTTT
TRBV4-3	-	TRBD2	TRBJ2-7	CASSRGAGGSYEQYF	TGCGCCAGCAGCCGAGGAGCGGGGGGGTCCTACGAGCAGTACTTC
TRBV27	many	-	TRBJ2-7	CASSFIGSVYEQYF	TGTGCCAGCAGTTTTATTGGATCAGTCTACGAGCAGTACTTC
TRBV7-9	few	-	TRBJ1-2	CASSSDPANYGYTF	TGTGCCAGCAGCTCCGACCCTGCTAACTATGGCTACACCTTC
TRBV7-8	few	TRBD2	TRBJ2-1	CASSSDLAANYNEQFF	TGTGCCAGCAGTTCAGACCTAGCGGCCAATTACAATGAGCAGTTCTTC
TRBV6-2/TRBV6-3	few	-	TRBJ2-3	CASSFRTASLRNTDTQYF	TGTGCCAGCAGTTTCCGGACAGCCTCCCTCCGGAACACAGATACGCAGTATTTT
TRBV7-8	few	-	TRBJ2-7	CASSAGTKGPEQYF	TGTGCCAGCAGCGCCGGGACAAAGGGGCCGGAGCAGTACTTC
TRBV10-3	-	TRBD1	TRBJ1-2	CAISETQGVGYTF	TGTGCCATCAGTGAGACTCAGGGGGTCGGCTACACCTTC
TRBV12-3/TRBV12-4	few	TRBD2	TRBJ2-1	CASSPPSGGYNEQFF	TGTGCCAGCAGCCCTCCTAGCGGGGGGTACAATGAGCAGTTCTTC
TRBV20-1	few	TRBD1	TRBJ1-3	CSATTGMANFGNTIYF	TGCAGTGCTACGACAGGGATGGCTAACTTTGGGAACACCATATATTTT
TRBV12-3/TRBV12-4	-	-	TRBJ1-2	CASSFPGEAFYGYTF	TGTGCCAGCAGTTTCCCCGGGGAGGCGTTTTATGGCTACACCTTC
TRBV7-9	many	TRBD1	TRBJ2-7	CASSFTGQGIYEQYF	TGTGCCAGCAGCTTCACGGGACAGGGAATTTACGAGCAGTACTTC
TRBV5-1	few	-	TRBJ2-7	CASSLKTGILSYEQYF	TGCGCCAGCAGCTTAAAAACAGGAATCTTATCCTACGAGCAGTACTTC
TRBV7-9	-	TRBD2	TRBJ2-3	CASSFGAGGRADTQYF	TGTGCCAGCAGCTTTGGAGCGGGGGGGCGAGCAGATACGCAGTATTTT
TRBV20-1	few	TRBD1	TRBJ2-7	CSARDGQASSYEQYF	TGCAGTGCTAGAGACGGACAGGCTAGCTCCTACGAGCAGTACTTC
TRBV15	-	TRBD2	TRBJ2-2	CATSSPSGKNTGELFF	TGTGCCACCAGCAGTCCTAGCGGGAAGAACACCGGGGAGCTGTTTTTT
TRBV15	once	TRBD2	TRBJ2-7	CATGGGPYEQYF	TGTGCCACCGGCGGGGGGCCCTACGAGCAGTACTTC
TRBV6-5	many	-	TRBJ2-3	CASSYDGDTQYF	TGTGCCAGCAGTTACGACGGAGATACGCAGTATTTT
TRBV7-8	many	-	TRBJ1-1	CASSLAMQGVANTEAFF	TGTGCCAGCAGCTTAGCGATGCAGGGTGTTGCGAACACTGAAGCTTTCTTT
TRBV10-2	-	TRBD2	TRBJ2-2	CASWGLAGASKTGELFF	TGCGCCAGCTGGGGACTAGCGGGGGCCTCCAAAACCGGGGAGCTGTTTTTT
TRBV29-1	few	-	TRBJ2-7	CSAGRVGAQGQQYF	TGCAGCGCTGGGAGAGTGGGGGCCCAGGGTCAGCAGTACTTC
TRBV27	-	TRBD1	TRBJ1-5	CASSLSTGTNQPQHF	TGTGCCAGCAGTTTATCGACAGGGACAAATCAGCCCCAGCATTTT
TRBV12-3/TRBV12-4	-	-	TRBJ2-1	CASTPLGANEQFF	TGTGCCAGCACCCCACTGGGGGCCAATGAGCAGTTCTTC
TRBV7-2	few	-	TRBJ1-5	CASKKGGSGNQPQHF	TGTGCCAGTAAGAAGGGAGGTAGCGGCAATCAGCCCCAGCATTTT
TRBV29-1	-	-	TRBJ1-5	CSVEPGEGQPQHF	TGCAGCGTTGAACCGGGGGAAGGTCAGCCCCAGCATTTT
TRBV28	few	TRBD2	TRBJ2-7	CASGLAVYEQYF	TGTGCCAGCGGACTAGCGGTCTACGAGCAGTACTTC
TRBV9	-	-	TRBJ2-2	CASSSPVDISNTGELFF	TGTGCCAGCAGCTCCCCAGTGGACATCTCGAACACCGGGGAGCTGTTTTTT
TRBV6-2/TRBV6-3	few	-	TRBJ2-2	CASSWTGRTGELFF	TGTGCCAGCAGTTGGACGGGCCGCACCGGGGAGCTGTTTTTT
TRBV2	-	-	TRBJ2-7	CASSETTYEQYF	TGTGCCAGCAGTGAAACGACCTACGAGCAGTACTTC
TRBV7-2	many	-	TRBJ2-2	CASSFRPDNTGELFF	TGTGCCAGCAGCTTTCGACCTGATAACACCGGGGAGCTGTTTTTT
TRBV6-6	-	TRBD1	TRBJ1-1	CASSYSTGVAEAFF	TGTGCCAGCAGTTACTCAACAGGGGTAGCTGAAGCTTTCTTT
TRBV19	-	-	TRBJ2-1	CASSLGPGYNEQFF	TGTGCCAGTAGTCTCGGGCCGGGGTACAATGAGCAGTTCTTC
TRBV19	-	-	TRBJ2-3	CASSPSVRGTDTQYF	TGTGCCAGTAGCCCGTCGGTTCGTGGCACAGATACGCAGTATTTT
TRBV7-2	few	-	TRBJ2-3	CASSLEAQGSDTQYF	TGTGCCAGCAGCTTAGAGGCGCAGGGGTCAGATACGCAGTATTTT
TRBV28	-	TRBD1	TRBJ1-1	CASSLPSPGSGDSANMNTEAFF	TGTGCCAGCAGTTTACCTTCCCCAGGGTCGGGGGACAGCGCTAACATGAACACTGAAGCTTTCTTT
TRBV7-2	few	TRBD1	TRBJ1-2	CASSTPVGQGDFNYGYTF	TGTGCCAGCAGCACGCCCGTGGGACAGGGGGACTTTAACTATGGCTACACCTTC